This is a list of T cell receptor beta chains from one sample in a study of OX40 agonist ivuxolimab in advanced cancers. Sequencing used immunoSEQ multiplex PCR; TCRdb keeps in-frame clones, though not all of them. In the table there are about 73,000 clones, around 80% of which are singletons. Sequences were derived from CD4+ or CD8+ T cells sorted from blood, sampled in a trial of the OX40 agonist ivuxolimab. The receptors stem from an adult with an advanced solid tumor such as melanoma, head and neck, liver or kidney cancer. Both conserved end residues are part of each CDR3. A D gene is named only where the DNA matches it firmly. Clone size is given for some rows only: seen once, a few or many times, or a class if the clone is expanded.

J gene | clone size | V gene | D gene | CDR3 protein | CDR3 DNA
TRBJ2-1 | - | TRBV18 | - | CASSRGLPNEQFF | TGTGCCAGCTCACGCGGACTACCCAATGAGCAGTTCTTC
TRBJ1-1 | - | TRBV6-4 | - | CASSDSGNTEAFF | TGTGCCAGCAGTGACTCTGGGAACACTGAAGCTTTCTTT
TRBJ2-5 | - | TRBV5-1 | TRBD1 | CASSVGTGQETQYF | TGCGCCAGCAGCGTCGGGACAGGCCAAGAGACCCAGTACTTC
TRBJ2-6 | - | TRBV5-8 | - | CASSPIRSWGAAAGANVLTF | TGTGCCAGCAGTCCAATACGGTCCTGGGGCGCGGCGGCTGGGGCCAACGTCCTGACTTTC
TRBJ1-1 | - | TRBV6-5 | - | CASSSIQVNTEAFF | TGTGCCAGCAGTTCCATACAGGTGAACACTGAAGCTTTCTTT
TRBJ1-4 | - | TRBV15 | TRBD1 | CATSRITGGDEKLFF | TGTGCCACCAGCAGAATTACAGGGGGAGACGAAAAACTGTTTTTT
TRBJ2-1 | - | TRBV6-5 | TRBD2 | CASSSPSGVLNEQFF | TGTGCCAGCAGTTCCCCTAGCGGGGTACTCAATGAGCAGTTCTTC
TRBJ2-3 | - | TRBV5-4 | - | CASSPWEADTQYF | TGTGCCAGCAGCCCTTGGGAGGCAGATACGCAGTATTTT
TRBJ2-1 | once | TRBV5-6 | - | CASSLDVGTAYNEQFF | TGTGCCAGCAGCTTGGACGTGGGCACGGCCTACAATGAGCAGTTCTTC
TRBJ2-3 | - | TRBV7-9 | - | CASSGTPGRTDTQYF | TGTGCCAGCAGCGGAACGCCGGGACGAACAGATACGCAGTATTTT
TRBJ1-3 | - | TRBV10-3 | TRBD1 | CGNRGSGNTIYF | TGTGGCAACAGGGGCTCTGGAAACACCATATATTTT
TRBJ1-6 | - | TRBV7-2 | - | CASSLTSGNSPLHF | TGTGCCAGCAGCTTAACGAGCGGAAATTCACCCCTCCACTTT
TRBJ2-7 | - | TRBV10-3 | TRBD2 | CAIKRGDYEQYF | TGTGCCATCAAGCGGGGCGACTACGAGCAGTACTTC
TRBJ2-1 | - | TRBV6-4 | TRBD1 | CASSFGQGQRNEQFF | TGTGCCAGCAGTTTCGGACAGGGACAACGGAATGAGCAGTTCTTC
TRBJ1-5 | medium-sized | TRBV11-2 | TRBD1 | CASSLDRGQGQPQHF | TGTGCCAGCAGCTTAGACAGGGGGCAAGGTCAGCCCCAGCATTTT
TRBJ1-5 | once | TRBV28 | TRBD1 | CASSYPGTGSNQPQHF | TGTGCCAGCAGTTATCCGGGGACAGGGTCCAATCAGCCCCAGCATTTT
TRBJ1-5 | - | TRBV5-1 | TRBD1 | CASSPTGNGNQPQHF | TGCGCCAGCAGCCCGACAGGGAACGGCAATCAGCCCCAGCATTTT
TRBJ2-7 | - | TRBV4-2 | - | CASSHEQVTRSSYEQYF | TGTGCCAGCAGCCACGAACAGGTCACGCGAAGCTCCTACGAGCAGTACTTC
TRBJ1-5 | - | TRBV27 | TRBD1 | CASSGTGGDLYYSNQPQHF | TGTGCCAGCAGTGGGACAGGGGGCGACCTTTACTATAGCAATCAGCCCCAGCATTTT
TRBJ2-2 | - | TRBV10-3 | - | CAISEGTWGDTGELFF | TGTGCCATCAGTGAGGGGACTTGGGGGGACACCGGGGAGCTGTTTTTT
TRBJ2-5 | once | TRBV4-2 | TRBD2 | CASSLQPGLGGETQYF | TGTGCCAGCAGCCTGCAACCGGGACTAGGGGGAGAGACCCAGTACTTC
TRBJ1-1 | once | TRBV5-1 | - | CASSRTLPMNTEAFF | TGCGCCAGCAGTAGAACCCTTCCCATGAACACTGAAGCTTTCTTT
TRBJ2-1 | - | TRBV7-9 | TRBD2 | CASSPGTSGGFDDEQFF | TGTGCCAGCAGCCCCGGGACTAGCGGGGGGTTTGACGATGAGCAGTTCTTC
TRBJ1-2 | - | TRBV6-1 | TRBD1 | CASRSLDRGHYGYTF | TGTGCCAGCCGCAGCTTGGACAGGGGCCACTATGGCTACACCTTC
TRBJ2-7 | - | TRBV28 | TRBD2 | CASSFPGLAKFYEQYF | TGTGCCAGCAGTTTCCCTGGACTAGCGAAATTCTACGAGCAGTACTTC
TRBJ2-1 | - | TRBV2 | - | CASSVSWTMREFF | TGTGCCAGCAGTGTCTCCTGGACAATGAGGGAGTTCTTC
TRBJ1-3 | - | TRBV6-5 | - | CASSYGLLTSGNTIYF | TGTGCCAGCAGTTACGGGTTGTTAACCTCTGGAAACACCATATATTTT
TRBJ2-4 | - | TRBV30 | TRBD1 | CAGQTGAKNIQYF | TGTGCCGGACAGACAGGGGCCAAAAACATTCAGTACTTC
TRBJ2-5 | - | TRBV7-3 | TRBD2 | CASSAGLAGGQETQYF | TGTGCCAGCAGCGCCGGACTAGCGGGAGGTCAAGAGACCCAGTACTTC
TRBJ1-2 | - | TRBV14 | - | CASSQGGRSNYGYTF | TGTGCCAGCAGCCAAGGGGGGCGATCTAACTATGGCTACACCTTC
TRBJ2-3 | - | TRBV6-5 | - | CASSLGRDTDTQYF | TGTGCCAGCAGTTTGGGACGGGACACAGATACGCAGTATTTT
TRBJ1-5 | - | TRBV5-6 | TRBD1 | CASSLGGTGGYEPQHF | TGTGCCAGCAGCTTGGGCGGGACAGGCGGTTATGAGCCCCAGCATTTT
TRBJ1-1 | - | TRBV28 | - | CATTGTPTIMNTEAFF | TGTGCCACTACCGGGACCCCCACCATCATGAACACTGAAGCTTTCTTT
TRBJ1-1 | - | TRBV5-5 | - | CASSHGAISEAFF | TGTGCCAGCAGCCACGGGGCAATCTCTGAAGCTTTCTTT
TRBJ1-1 | - | TRBV9 | - | CASTRDLGRVDTEAFF | TGTGCCAGCACCCGAGATTTGGGAAGGGTGGACACTGAAGCTTTCTTT
TRBJ1-2 | - | TRBV23-1 | - | CASRSGSGPIF | TGCGCCAGCAGATCTGGGTCAGGCCCTATCTTC
TRBJ2-1 | - | TRBV2 | - | CASKPSALVGEQFF | TGTGCCAGCAAGCCCAGTGCATTGGTCGGGGAGCAGTTCTTC
TRBJ2-2 | once | TRBV7-8 | TRBD2 | CAISAKVGSGRENTGELFF | TGTGCCATATCGGCTAAGGTGGGTAGCGGGAGGGAGAACACCGGGGAGCTGTTTTTT